This T cell receptor (beta chain) comes out of a study of T cell repertoires in cytomegalovirus infection (dated by TCRdb to 2018 to 2020). Context from the whole study: Donor HLA type was relevant to the analysis, as public TCR beta signatures indicated carriage of CMV infection together with the matching HLA type.

Unmatched junction bases come to 9, with V trimmed by 6 bases and J by 5 bases. CDR1 is given as MNHNY and CDR2 as SVGAGI, both from the germline V gene (reference sequence). Its CDR3 holds 15 amino acids, cysteine through phenylalanine. CDR3 DNA only is kept here, 45 bases in frame from base 1. The sequencer was an Illumina HiSeq 1500. Using fastp at Q25 and MiXCR, TCRdb reprocessed the public reads and kept productive beta chains. Entries are consolidated by CDR3 protein sequence, retaining the most common genes and DNA. Across this sample there are approximately 260,000 distinct CDR3 sequences, with approximately 15% seen only once. The top ten hold around half of the sample. Of note for this clonotype: No antigen is known for it. Per-base qualities were not stored, and no clone one base away is much larger.

Paper-wide results and their limitations: Carriers of CMV infection plus the relevant HLA type were discriminated by the cumulative frequency of public TCR beta family members in the study cohort and in an independent roughly 350-donor cohort. The ex vivo response was dominated by HLA-C-restricted CMV-specific TCR beta clonotypes, which also provided the single most frequent clonotype in two of eight donors.

The sequence is built from TRBV6-6 and TRBJ2-1; 8 bases in between match TRBD1. Source material: CD8+ T cells from PBMCs. This receptor was obtained from a human donor in good health (CMV status not recorded). Some clones in this sample may be carry-over from other donors' samples. The CDR3 is CASRWTGKEDNEQFF. The nucleotides read TGTGCCAGCAGGTGGACAGGGAAGGAGGACAATGAGCAGTTCTTC.